This TCR beta chain came from a study of cytomegalovirus exposure and HLA in healthy donors. The primer mix had 60 Vbeta and 13 Jbeta primers. The data were produced by immunoSEQ multiplex PCR, yet TCRdb's version contains in-frame clones alone and is incomplete. The table has about 200,000 clones, 70% to 80% seen once; the top ten hold 1.6%. In germline, CDR1 is SNHLY, CDR2 FYNNEI. The CDR3 is made up of 14 amino acids. The J segment lost 3 bases and the V segment lost 3 bases, leaving 1 base of the junction unmatched. V is TRBV2 and J is TRBJ2-7, with 11 bases identical to TRBD1. The clonotype comes from a woman in her forties or fifties in good health and CMV-seronegative. The specimen was PBMCs. The CDR3: CASSDGTGGYEQYF. Here the CDR3 DNA reads TGTGCCAGCAGTGATGGGACAGGGGGCTACGAGCAGTACTTC.